A selection of T cell receptor beta chains follows, all from one sample in a study of blood T cell repertoires in COVID-19. TCRdb keeps only in-frame clones here, not all; method: immunoSEQ multiplex PCR. The sample has about 220,000 clones; 70% to 85% are singletons. Source material: PBMCs or T cells enriched from blood (not recorded which). Every receptor here comes from an older woman who had recovered from COVID-19. Both conserved end residues are part of each CDR3. Size values are once, few and many counts, or a class for expanded clones, and some rows have none.

size,J,V,CDR3
-,TRBJ2-3,TRBV4-2,CASSLMGGGGYTDTQYF
few,TRBJ1-3,TRBV4-1,CASSHVGQGSGNTIYF
-,TRBJ2-1,TRBV4-1,CASSQYYPGVDEQFF
-,TRBJ2-3,TRBV14,CASSQSPGHPTDTQYF
-,TRBJ2-1,TRBV4-2,CASSQHEAGGLLRNEQFF
many,TRBJ1-5,TRBV27,CASSGQGVNQPQHF
-,TRBJ2-1,TRBV7-6,CASSGVGAVGNNEQFF
-,TRBJ2-2,TRBV19,CASSIYFSGTGELFF
-,TRBJ1-2,TRBV12-5,CASGIPGQGAAGYTF
-,TRBJ1-5,TRBV7-7,CASSLVFPGAGNQPQHF
-,TRBJ1-4,TRBV28,CASTGGGANEKLFF
once,TRBJ1-1,TRBV7-2,CASSPQGNTEAFF
-,TRBJ1-5,TRBV2,CASSEVNRGNQPQHF
-,TRBJ1-5,TRBV5-6,CASSLGPGLSNQPQHF
-,TRBJ2-7,TRBV3-1/TRBV3-2,CASSRQSPTSPTCYEQYF
-,TRBJ1-2,TRBV19,CASRTGTPYGYTF
once,TRBJ2-5,TRBV11-2,CASSSGAGGETQYF
-,TRBJ1-4,TRBV4-1,CASSLPTTGVEKLFF
few,TRBJ2-3,TRBV7-9,CASSLGQVPTDTQYF
-,TRBJ2-1,TRBV3-1/TRBV3-2,CASSQGRGSYNEQFF
-,TRBJ1-2,TRBV6-5,CASSYSKRNYGYTF
few,TRBJ1-1,TRBV12-3/TRBV12-4,CASSGQMNTEAFF
once,TRBJ2-7,TRBV6-5,CASSYSQGVEQYF
-,TRBJ1-3,TRBV6-1,CASSDTQGLGMDTIYF
few,TRBJ1-4,TRBV15,CATSRVTGATNEKLFF
-,TRBJ2-3,TRBV4-2,CASSQGDRNTDTQYF
-,TRBJ1-2,TRBV27,CASNKQGMRNYGYTF
-,TRBJ1-1,TRBV4-2,CASSQGVGREVEAFF
-,TRBJ2-1,TRBV19,CASSMGLAGYNEQFF
-,TRBJ1-6,TRBV2,CASILQGDYNSPLHF
-,TRBJ2-1,TRBV27,CASISRASGSDEQFF
-,TRBJ2-5,TRBV19,CATGRGLETQYF
-,TRBJ2-3,TRBV2,CASSKYLRARRMPTDTQYF
few,TRBJ1-4,TRBV24-1,CATLRRGRNEKLFF
few,TRBJ1-2,TRBV10-3,CAISEIQIRTNYGYTF
-,TRBJ1-1,TRBV5-1,CASSAPSGADTEAFF
-,TRBJ1-2,TRBV19,CASTTLDREVYGYTF
-,TRBJ2-5,TRBV19,CASSRGQQGGRETQYF
-,TRBJ1-3,TRBV18,CASSPDSSGNTIYF
-,TRBJ2-7,TRBV29-1,CSVHGTHLTEQYF
-,TRBJ2-3,TRBV11-2,CASSLAPTSATDTQYF
-,TRBJ2-7,TRBV18,CASSLSTDSYEQYF
-,TRBJ1-6,TRBV19,CASSIDGRDSPLHF
-,TRBJ2-7,TRBV4-1,CASSQDIAGDYEQYF
many,TRBJ1-1,TRBV7-2,CASSLAGRGTEAFF
-,TRBJ1-1,TRBV5-1,CASSLVPVNTEAFF
-,TRBJ1-2,TRBV4-1,CASSQGENRGHGYTF
few,TRBJ2-7,TRBV15,CATSRDPGYEQYF
-,TRBJ1-6,TRBV7-9,CASSSTGVSYNSPLHF
-,TRBJ2-1,TRBV7-8,CASSLSTGNEQFF
few,TRBJ2-5,TRBV4-2,CASSQRGTFQETQYF
-,TRBJ1-4,TRBV7-8,CASSSDRGKLFF
-,TRBJ1-2,TRBV29-1,CSVDYSRQFYGYTF
-,TRBJ2-7,TRBV5-1,CASRQGPYEQYF
-,TRBJ2-7,TRBV18,CASSPLAGVYEQYF
-,TRBJ2-5,TRBV5-4,CASSLGQRQETQYF
-,TRBJ2-7,TRBV12-3/TRBV12-4,CASSRDRLEQYF
-,TRBJ2-1,TRBV30,CAWSVGSGGHNEQFF
few,TRBJ2-3,TRBV30,CAWSKREADTQYF
-,TRBJ2-2,TRBV5-4,CASSLKTANTGELFF